Sequencing of this T cell receptor (beta chain) was carried out in a study of OX40 agonist ivuxolimab in advanced cancers. The study, taken as a whole, reports: On average, a greater number of expanded clones characterised CD8+ T cells relative to CD4+. Partial responders at 0.1-3.0 mg/kg had among the lowest clonal expansion.

The CDR3 consists of 12 residues. J was trimmed by 4 bases and V by 5 bases; bases with no gene match: 1. Per germline, CDR1 MNHNS and CDR2 SASEGT. Generated by immunoSEQ multiplex PCR, the TCRdb table keeps only in-frame clones and is missing some. Here the sample spans approximately 100,000 clones, about 90% being singletons. Note on this clone: Its antigen is still unknown.

The sequence derives from an adult with an advanced solid tumor such as melanoma, head and neck, liver or kidney cancer. This rearrangement joins TRBV6-1 to TRBJ2-7; 8 bases line up with TRBD1. Here the sequenced sample was CD4+ or CD8+ T cells sorted from blood, taken in a trial of the OX40 agonist ivuxolimab. DNA for the CDR3: TGTGCCAGCAGTCGGACAGGGTACGAGCAGTACTTC. It translates to CASSRTGYEQYF.